A single sample is the source of the 10 T cell receptor beta chains below, sequenced in a study of early T cells in non-severe SARS-CoV-2 infection. MiXCR, run by TCRdb on the 5' RACE reads, gives a single entry per CDR3 protein. The profile covers about 49,000 distinct CDR3 sequences, with 4% to 5% appearing a single time and around 5.5% taken by the ten largest. The sample taken for sequencing was whole blood. The receptors were gathered from an adult who was a healthcare worker with PCR-confirmed SARS-CoV-2 infection or an uninfected control (not recorded which).

This clonotype was seen ten or more times. The V and J genes are TRBV5-1 and TRBJ2-1; D is ambiguous. Trimming removed 2 bases from V and 2 bases from J, with 5 bases in between. Germline lookup yields CDR1 SGHRS and CDR2 YFSETQ. The CDR3 runs 13 residues. CDR3 in amino acids: CASSLTAYNEQFF. DNA for the CDR3: TGCGCCAGCAGCTTAACAGCCTACAATGAGCAGTTCTTC.

This sequence joins TRBV9 and TRBJ1-5, with TRBD1 matching over 7 bases. J gave up 1 base and V 7 bases, and 20 bases lay outside the gene matches. Germline lookup yields CDR1 SGDLS and CDR2 YYNGEE. The CDR3 has 19 amino acids. The CDR3, as DNA: TGTGCCAGCTTCTACCACAGGGGAAGGCCCTATTTAAGCAATCAGCCCCAGCATTTT. Residues: CASFYHRGRPYLSNQPQHF. Together with reference TRBV9 and TRBJ1-5, the CDR3 gives the full variable domain: DSGVTQTPKHLITATGQRVTLRCSPRSGDLSVYWYQQSLDQGLQFLIQYYNGEERAKGNILERFSAQQFPDLHSELNLSSLELGDSALYFCASFYHRGRPYLSNQPQHFGDGTRLSIL.

Ten or more counts support this clonotype. This sequence joins TRBV10-2 and TRBJ1-1; D possibly corresponds to TRBD1 (6 bases). From germline, CDR1 is WSHSY and CDR2 SAAADI. Trimming pared 5 bases from V and 6 bases from J, leaving 10 bases between. The CDR3 is 12 residues long. The CDR3 nucleotides read TGCGCCAGCAGTACAGGGTTGTCTGAAGCTTTCTTT. This encodes CASSTGLSEAFF.

This clonotype has at least ten counts. The CDR3 loop reads CASRTGTSNYGYTF. The CDR3 DNA is TGTGCCAGCAGAACCGGGACATCCAACTATGGCTACACCTTC. The V gene is TRBV6-6, the J gene TRBJ1-2; D is perhaps TRBD1 (6 bases). The CDR3 sequence is 14 residues long. With 6 bases removed from V and 2 bases from J, the gap between germline ends came to 13 bases. Germline assignment: CDR1 MNHNY and CDR2 SVGAGI (reference sequence).

This clonotype has at least ten counts. The genes are TRBV20-1 and TRBJ2-7; 7 bases agree with TRBD1. Losses at the gene ends were 3 bases for V and 1 base for J; bases not matched to a gene: 6. Germline assignment: CDR1 DFQATT and CDR2 SNEGSKA (reference sequence). This CDR3 has 14 residues. In DNA form, the CDR3 reads TGCAGTGCTAGTAATCCAGGGGGTTCCTACGAGCAGTACTTC. Amino acid sequence: CSASNPGGSYEQYF.

This clonotype has a count of ten or more. The V gene is TRBV27, the J gene TRBJ2-1; D remains ambiguous. This CDR3 is 15 amino acids long. Trimming took 5 bases from V and 0 from J, leaving 11 bases between them. CDR1 and CDR2 (germline): MNHEY, SMNVEV (reference sequence). The DNA for the CDR3 is TGTGCCAGCAGTCCGCGGACCCACTCCTACAATGAGCAGTTCTTC. Encoded protein: CASSPRTHSYNEQFF.

This clonotype was observed many times. V usage is TRBV4-3 and J usage is TRBJ2-1; 10 nucleotides match TRBD2. CDR1 LGHNA and CDR2 YSLEER come from the germline V gene. The CDR3 has 18 amino acids. V was clipped by 4 bases and J by 3 bases; unmatched bases: 12. CDR3 sequence reads: CASSPGLASSPLYNEQFF. CDR3 nucleotides: TGCGCCAGCAGCCCGGGACTAGCGTCTTCACCTCTCTACAATGAGCAGTTCTTC.

This clonotype was recorded many times. J is TRBJ2-3 and V is TRBV20-1; D uncertain. The V gene lost 3 bases and the J gene lost 2 bases, with 15 bases spanning the gap. Germline V lookup: CDR1 DFQATT, CDR2 SNEGSKA (reference sequence). CDR3 length equals 15 residues. In nucleotides, the CDR3 is TGCAGTGCTAGTGGCCCTTGGAACCCCACAGATACGCAGTATTTT. It is translated as CSASGPWNPTDTQYF.

A note on this clonotype: A much larger clone lies one base from this, so it may be a read error. The J gene is TRBJ2-2, the V gene TRBV20-1; either TRBD1 or TRBD2 may supply D (5 bases each). The CDR3 runs to 13 residues. Germline V gives CDR1 DFQATT, CDR2 SNEGSKA (reference sequence). Trimming removed 6 bases from V and 5 bases from J, with 13 bases in between. Written as DNA, the CDR3 is TGCAGTGCCCCGGGACGGCAAACCGGGGAGCTGTTTTTT. Translating gives CSAPGRQTGELFF.

Only a few counts were recorded for this clonotype. The chain uses TRBV20-1 and TRBJ1-1; no clear D. Deletions cut 3 bases from V and 1 base from J, with 12 bases between. The CDR3 sequence is 14 residues long. Germline V CDR1 and CDR2: DFQATT, SNEGSKA (reference sequence). DNA of the CDR3: TGCAGTGCTAGGGAAACTTCATCGAACACTGAAGCTTTCTTT. Translating it yields CSARETSSNTEAFF.